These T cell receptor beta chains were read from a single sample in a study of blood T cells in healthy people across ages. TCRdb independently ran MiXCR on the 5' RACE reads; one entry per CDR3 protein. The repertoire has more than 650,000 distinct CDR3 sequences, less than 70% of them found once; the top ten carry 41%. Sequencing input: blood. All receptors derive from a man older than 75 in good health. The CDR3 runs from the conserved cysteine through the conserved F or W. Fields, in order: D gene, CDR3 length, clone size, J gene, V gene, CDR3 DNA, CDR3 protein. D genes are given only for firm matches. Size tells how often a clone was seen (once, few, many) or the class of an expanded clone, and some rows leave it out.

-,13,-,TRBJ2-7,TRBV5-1,TGCGTCAGCAGCTTCAGGGAAGAAAACGAGCAGTACTTC,CVSSFREENEQYF
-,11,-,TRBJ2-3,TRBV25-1,TGTGCCAGCACCCTCACAGATACGCAGTATTTT,CASTLTDTQYF
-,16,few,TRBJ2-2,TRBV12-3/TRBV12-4,TGTGCCAGCAGTTCGATTCGCGGGTGGGGCACCGGGGAGCTGTTTTTT,CASSSIRGWGTGELFF
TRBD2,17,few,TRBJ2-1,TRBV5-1,TGCGCCAGCAGCTTGGGGGTAGCGGGAGGGCCCTCTAATGAGCAGTTCTTC,CASSLGVAGGPSNEQFF
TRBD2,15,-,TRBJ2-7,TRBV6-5,TGTGCCAGCAGTCAACTAGCGGGAGGATCCTACGAGCAGAACTTC,CASSQLAGGSYEQNF
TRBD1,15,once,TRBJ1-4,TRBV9,TGTGCCAGCAGCTTCGACGGACAGGGGCGCGAAAAACTGTTTTTT,CASSFDGQGREKLFF
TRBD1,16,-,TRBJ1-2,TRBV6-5,TGTGCCAGCCTGGGGGAACAGGGGACTCGAAACTATGGCTACACCTTC,CASLGEQGTRNYGYTF
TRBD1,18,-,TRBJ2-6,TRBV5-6,TGTGCCAGCAGCGTCAGTGGGACAGGGGCAACTGGGGCCAACGTCCTGACTTTC,CASSVSGTGATGANVLTF
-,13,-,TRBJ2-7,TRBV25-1,TGTGCCAGCAGTGAGACAGGCACCTACGAGCAGTACTTC,CASSETGTYEQYF
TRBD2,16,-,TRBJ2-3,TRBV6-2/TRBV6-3,TGTGCCAGCAGGGGACTAGCGGGAGGGTCAGGAAGATACGCGTATTTT,CASRGLAGGSGRYAYF
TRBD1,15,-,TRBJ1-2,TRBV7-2,TGTGCCAGCAGCTTAAGGGGACAGGGAGGAAATGGCTACACCTTC,CASSLRGQGGNGYTF
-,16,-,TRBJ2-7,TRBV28,TGTGCCAGCAGTAGCCTGAGGGGCGCGAAGCGCTACGAGCAGTACTTC,CASSSLRGAKRYEQYF
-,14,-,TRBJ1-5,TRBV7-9,TGTGCCAGCAGCTTAGCGCCAGGGGCTCAGCCCCAGCATTTT,CASSLAPGAQPQHF
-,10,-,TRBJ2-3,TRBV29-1,TGCAGCGCCTCCTTGGGGGGGCAGTATTTT,CSASLGGQYF
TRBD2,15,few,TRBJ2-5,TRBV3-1,TGTGCCAGCAGCGCTAGCGGGAGGGCCCGGGAGACCCAGTACTTC,CASSASGRARETQYF
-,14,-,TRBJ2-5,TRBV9,TGTGCCAGCAGCGTAGAAGGGAACAAAGAGACCCAGTACTTC,CASSVEGNKETQYF
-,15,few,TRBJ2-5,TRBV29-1,TGCAGCGTTGATCGCGTCACCGGAAAACGGGAGACCCAGTACTTC,CSVDRVTGKRETQYF
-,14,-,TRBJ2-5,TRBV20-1,TGCAGTGCTAGGTCGGCGGCGGTCCAAGAGACCCAGTACTTC,CSARSAAVQETQYF
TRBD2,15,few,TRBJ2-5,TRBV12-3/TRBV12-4,TGTGCCAGCAGAACGGGGACTAGCGGCTCAGAGACCCAGTACTTC,CASRTGTSGSETQYF
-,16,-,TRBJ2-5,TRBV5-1,TGCGCCAGCAGCTTGGGGGGGCCGGACACGCAAGAGACCCAGTACTTC,CASSLGGPDTQETQYF
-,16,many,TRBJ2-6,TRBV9,TGTGCCAGCAGCGTAGGTGGCAGTGCTGGGGCCAACGTCCTGACTTTC,CASSVGGSAGANVLTF
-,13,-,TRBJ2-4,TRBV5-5,TGTGCCAGCAGCTTCAGGGAGGGGGACATTCAGTACTTC,CASSFREGDIQYF
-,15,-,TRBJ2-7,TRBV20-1,TGCAGTGCTAGAGACCCTTCGGCAGGGGCCTACGAGCAGTACTTC,CSARDPSAGAYEQYF
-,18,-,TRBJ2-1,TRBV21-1,TGTGCCAGCAGCAACGGGACTAGCGGGGGTAGCTCCTACAATGAGCAGTTCTTC,CASSNGTSGGSSYNEQFF
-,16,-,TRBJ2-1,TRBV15,TGTGCCACCAGCAGAGAACACGAGAGCTCCTACAATGAGCAGTTCTTC,CATSREHESSYNEQFF
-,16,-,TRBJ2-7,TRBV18,TGTGCCAGCTCACCAGGCATGGGCCGTAGCTCCTACGAGCAGTACTTC,CASSPGMGRSSYEQYF
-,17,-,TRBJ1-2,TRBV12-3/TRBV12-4,TGTGCCAGCAGTCCCGGAGTATTCCTCCAACCTAACTATGGCTACACCTTC,CASSPGVFLQPNYGYTF
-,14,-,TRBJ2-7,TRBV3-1,TGTGCCAGCAGCCTGGCCCTATATCCGTACGAGCAGTACTTC,CASSLALYPYEQYF
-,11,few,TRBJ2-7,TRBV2,TGTGCCAGCGCCACTAGGGACGAGCAGTACTTC,CASATRDEQYF
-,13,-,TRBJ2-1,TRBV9,TGTGCCAGCAGCGTAGCTAATGGTTACGAGCAGTTCTTC,CASSVANGYEQFF
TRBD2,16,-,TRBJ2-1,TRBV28,TGTGCCAGCAGTTTTTTTGGGACTAGCACCCTGAATGAGCAGTTCTTC,CASSFFGTSTLNEQFF